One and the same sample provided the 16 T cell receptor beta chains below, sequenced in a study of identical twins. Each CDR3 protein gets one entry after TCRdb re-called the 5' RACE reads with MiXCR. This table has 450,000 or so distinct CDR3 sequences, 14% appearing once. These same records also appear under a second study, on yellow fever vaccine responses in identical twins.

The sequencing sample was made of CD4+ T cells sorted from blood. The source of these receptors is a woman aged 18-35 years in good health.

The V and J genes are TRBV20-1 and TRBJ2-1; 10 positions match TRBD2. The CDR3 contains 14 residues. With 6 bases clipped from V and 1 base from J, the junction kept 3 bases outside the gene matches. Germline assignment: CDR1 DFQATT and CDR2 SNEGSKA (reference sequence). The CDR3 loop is CSAGLAESYNEQFF. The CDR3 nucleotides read TGCAGTGCCGGACTAGCGGAGTCCTACAATGAGCAGTTCTTC.

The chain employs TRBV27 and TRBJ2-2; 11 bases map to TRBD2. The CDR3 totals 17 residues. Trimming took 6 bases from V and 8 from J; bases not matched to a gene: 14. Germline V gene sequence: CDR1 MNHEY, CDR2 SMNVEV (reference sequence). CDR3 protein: CASRGPGTSGGRGELFF. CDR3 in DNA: TGTGCCAGCAGAGGTCCCGGGACTAGCGGCGGCCGGGGGGAGCTGTTTTTT.

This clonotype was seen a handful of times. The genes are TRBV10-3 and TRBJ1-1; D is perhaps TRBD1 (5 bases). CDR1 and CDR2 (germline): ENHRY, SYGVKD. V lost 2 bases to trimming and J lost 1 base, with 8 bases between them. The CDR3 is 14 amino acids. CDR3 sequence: CAISEDGGNTEAFF. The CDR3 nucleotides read TGTGCCATCAGTGAGGATGGGGGGAACACTGAAGCTTTCTTT.

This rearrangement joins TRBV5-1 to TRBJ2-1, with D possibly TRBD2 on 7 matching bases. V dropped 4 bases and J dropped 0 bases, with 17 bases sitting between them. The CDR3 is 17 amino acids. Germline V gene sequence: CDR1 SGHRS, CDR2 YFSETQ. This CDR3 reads CASSPARGGGSYNEQFF. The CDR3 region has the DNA TGCGCCAGCAGCCCTGCCAGGGGCGGGGGCTCCTACAATGAGCAGTTCTTC. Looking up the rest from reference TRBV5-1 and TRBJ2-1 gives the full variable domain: KAGVTQTPRYLIKTRGQQVTLSCSPISGHRSVSWYQQTPGQGLQFLFEYFSETQRNKGNFPGRFSGRQFSNSRSEMNVSTLELGDSALYLCASSPARGGGSYNEQFFGPGTRLTVL.

CDR3 bases: TGTGCCAGCAGCTTCCCGACAGGGTCTCCCTCCACCGGGGAGCTGTTTTTT. It is translated as CASSFPTGSPSTGELFF. The chain joins TRBV7-9 to TRBJ2-2; 7 bases match TRBD1. V shed 3 bases and J 4 bases; nucleotides not matched to a gene: 11. CDR3 length: 17 amino acids. The V gene's germline CDR1 is SEHNR and CDR2 FQNEAQ (reference sequence).

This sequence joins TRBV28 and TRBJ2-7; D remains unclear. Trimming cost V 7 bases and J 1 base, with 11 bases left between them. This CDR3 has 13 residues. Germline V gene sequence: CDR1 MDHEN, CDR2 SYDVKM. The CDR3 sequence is CASMPSTSYEQYF. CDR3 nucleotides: TGTGCCAGCATGCCGTCCACATCCTACGAGCAGTACTTC.

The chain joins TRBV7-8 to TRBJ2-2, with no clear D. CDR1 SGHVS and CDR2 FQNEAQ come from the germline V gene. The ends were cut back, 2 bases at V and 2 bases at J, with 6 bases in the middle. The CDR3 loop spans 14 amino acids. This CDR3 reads CASSLYENTGELFF. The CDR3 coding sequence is TGTGCCAGCAGCTTATACGAAAACACCGGGGAGCTGTTTTTT.

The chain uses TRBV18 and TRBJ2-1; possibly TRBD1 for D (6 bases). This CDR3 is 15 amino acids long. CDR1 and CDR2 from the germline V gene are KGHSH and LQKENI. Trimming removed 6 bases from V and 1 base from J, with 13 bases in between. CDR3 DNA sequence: TGTGCCAGCTCCCGAGTCAGGGGATCCTACAATGAGCAGTTCTTC. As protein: CASSRVRGSYNEQFF.

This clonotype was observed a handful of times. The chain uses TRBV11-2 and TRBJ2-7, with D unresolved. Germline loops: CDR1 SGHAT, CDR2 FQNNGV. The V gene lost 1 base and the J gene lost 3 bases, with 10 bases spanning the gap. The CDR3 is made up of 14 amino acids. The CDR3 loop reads CASSLGSNVYEQYF. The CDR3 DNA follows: TGTGCCAGCAGCTTAGGGTCTAACGTCTACGAGCAGTACTTC.

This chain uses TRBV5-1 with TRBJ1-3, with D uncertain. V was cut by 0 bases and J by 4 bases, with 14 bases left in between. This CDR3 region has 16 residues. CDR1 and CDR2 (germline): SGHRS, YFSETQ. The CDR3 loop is CASSLEGVGSGNTIYF. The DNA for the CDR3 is TGCGCCAGCAGCTTGGAGGGTGTGGGTTCAGGAAACACCATATATTTT.

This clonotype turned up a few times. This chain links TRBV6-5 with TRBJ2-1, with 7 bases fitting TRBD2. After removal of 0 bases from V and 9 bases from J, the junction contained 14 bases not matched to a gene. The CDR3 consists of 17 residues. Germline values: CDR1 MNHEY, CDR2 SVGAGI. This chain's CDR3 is CASSYSRGVAGVGEQFF. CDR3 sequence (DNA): TGTGCCAGCAGTTACTCGAGAGGAGTTGCGGGAGTAGGTGAGCAGTTCTTC.

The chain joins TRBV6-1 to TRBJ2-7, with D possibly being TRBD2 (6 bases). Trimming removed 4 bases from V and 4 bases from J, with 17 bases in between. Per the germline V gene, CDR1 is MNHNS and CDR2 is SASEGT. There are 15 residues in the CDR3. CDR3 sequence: CASSASFGGLYEQYF. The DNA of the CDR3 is TGTGCCAGCAGTGCGTCATTTGGGGGACTTTACGAGCAGTACTTC.

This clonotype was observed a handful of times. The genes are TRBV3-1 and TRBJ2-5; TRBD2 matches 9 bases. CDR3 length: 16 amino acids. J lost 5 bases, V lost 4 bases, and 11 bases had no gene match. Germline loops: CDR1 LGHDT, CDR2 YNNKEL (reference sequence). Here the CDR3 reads CASSPLAGGRGETQYF. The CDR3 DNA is TGTGCCAGCAGCCCCCTCGCGGGGGGGAGGGGGGAGACCCAGTACTTC.

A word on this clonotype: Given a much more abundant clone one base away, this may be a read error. The CDR3 DNA reads as TGTGCCAGCAGCTTTGGACTAGGCACAGATACGCAGTATTTT. Amino acid sequence: CASSFGLGTDTQYF. The V and J genes are TRBV7-2 and TRBJ2-3, with TRBD2 matching over 7 bases. With 3 bases clipped from V and 1 base from J, the junction kept 1 base outside the gene matches. Germline-derived CDR1 and CDR2 are SGHTA and FQGNSA. The CDR3 sequence is 14 residues long. Full variable domain (rest looked up from reference TRBV7-2 and TRBJ2-3): GAGVSQSPSNKVTEKGKDVELRCDPISGHTALYWYRQSLGQGLEFLIYFQGNSAPDKSGLPSDRFSAERTGGSVSTLTIQRTQQEDSAVYLCASSFGLGTDTQYFGPGTRLTVL.

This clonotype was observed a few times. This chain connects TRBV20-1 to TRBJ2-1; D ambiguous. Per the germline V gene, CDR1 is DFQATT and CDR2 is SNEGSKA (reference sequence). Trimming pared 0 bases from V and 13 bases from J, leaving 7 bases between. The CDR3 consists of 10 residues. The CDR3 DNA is TGCAGTGCTAGAGAGGTCAGCCAGTTCTTC. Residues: CSAREVSQFF.

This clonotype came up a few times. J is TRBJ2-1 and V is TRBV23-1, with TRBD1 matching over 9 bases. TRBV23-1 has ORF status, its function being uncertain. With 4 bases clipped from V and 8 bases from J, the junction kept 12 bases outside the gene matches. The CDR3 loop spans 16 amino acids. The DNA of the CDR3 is TGCGCCAGCAGTCCTCCCCGACAGGGGGTTGGGGATGAGCAGTTCTTC. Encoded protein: CASSPPRQGVGDEQFF.